This is a list of T cell receptor beta chains from one sample in a study of blood T cell repertoires in COVID-19. Clones were sequenced by immunoSEQ multiplex PCR, and TCRdb holds only the in-frame ones, with some missing. The table has 250,000 to 300,000 clones, 90% to 95% seen once. The specimen was peripheral blood. These receptors originate from a woman aged 25 to 39 with COVID-19, enrolled during active disease. The CDR3 runs from the conserved cysteine through the conserved F or W. A row's size may be missing; if present it is once, few, many or a size class.

>NA|TRBJ2-7|TRBV28
CASTSLAGGIYEQYF
>NA|TRBJ1-1|TRBV27
CASSLRGANTEAFF
>NA|TRBJ2-1|TRBV5-8
CASSDFGGAGVYNEQFF
>NA|TRBJ2-1|TRBV27
CASSLSGQLEQFF
>NA|TRBJ1-1|TRBV3-1/TRBV3-2
CASSQQGGTEAFF
>NA|TRBJ2-7|TRBV5-1
CASSSSDEQYF
>once|TRBJ1-1|TRBV30
CAWSPRDLNTEAFF
>NA|TRBJ2-1|TRBV13
CASSLGRPDMGYNEQFF
>NA|TRBJ2-5|TRBV5-1
CASQGETQYF
>NA|TRBJ1-1|TRBV19
CASSMTAGLGGEAFF
>NA|TRBJ1-6|TRBV27
CASSLAENSPLHF
>NA|TRBJ1-6|TRBV7-9
CASNTGGDNSPLHF
>NA|TRBJ1-1|TRBV2
CASRSSGVGNTEAFF
>NA|TRBJ2-2|TRBV2
CASSDPLAGPGELFF
>NA|TRBJ2-7|TRBV15
CATSRASYEQYF
>NA|TRBJ2-2|TRBV4-1
CASSQVLPRDRSYTGELFF
>NA|TRBJ1-4|TRBV19
CATSSRPQGNEKLFF
>once|TRBJ1-1|TRBV15
CATSRDGGAGTEAFF
>NA|TRBJ2-3|TRBV6-2/TRBV6-3
CASSYFGTSGRGTQYF
>NA|TRBJ2-5|TRBV11-1
CASSQGQGQETQYF
>once|TRBJ2-3|TRBV19
CASSIGTGVGDTQYF
>once|TRBJ2-3|TRBV29-1
CSVEDPRDGGTDTQYF
>NA|TRBJ2-2|TRBV29-1
CSVEESGAGELFF
>NA|TRBJ1-1|TRBV3-1/TRBV3-2
CASSQVYEGVGRKTEAFF
>NA|TRBJ1-1|TRBV29-1
CSVDDRGGTEAFF
>NA|TRBJ2-1|TRBV6-5
CASDRTYNEQFF
>once|TRBJ1-4|TRBV7-9
CASSPGEGGNEKLFF
>NA|TRBJ2-2|TRBV6-1
CASSGSGRRPFITGELFF
>few|TRBJ2-7|TRBV4-1
CASSQGLAVSYEQYF
>NA|TRBJ2-3|TRBV9
CASSVDLLAADTQYF
>NA|TRBJ1-2|TRBV29-1
CSVRDTHGYTF
>NA|TRBJ1-2|TRBV19
CASSETGGEGSGYTF
>NA|TRBJ1-2|TRBV6-4
CASSPGTGGSGYTF
>NA|TRBJ2-1|TRBV7-9
CASSLMRQGGFMYNEQFF
>NA|TRBJ2-1|TRBV27
CASRLLGQGYNEQFF
>NA|TRBJ2-5|TRBV5-5
CASSLSEGLAGEETQYF
>NA|TRBJ1-1|TRBV30
CAWRLNLHTEAFF
>NA|TRBJ2-2|TRBV9
CASSAGWTGASNTGELFF
>NA|TRBJ1-1|TRBV27
CASSSIQANTEAFF
>NA|TRBJ2-1|TRBV19
CASSPSLAGGPGNEQFF
>once|TRBJ2-5|TRBV29-1
CSVEESGQGRETQYF
>once|TRBJ1-1|TRBV5-1
CASSLVPGTEAFF
>NA|TRBJ2-7|TRBV19
CASSIDHGTGFYEQYF
>once|TRBJ1-5|TRBV2
CASSDGDRKNQPQHF